This TCR beta chain was found in a study of blood T cell repertoires in COVID-19. Germline CDR1 and CDR2: SQVTM and ANQGSEA. V shed 0 bases and J shed 3 bases, with 18 bases lying between them. The length of the CDR3 is 16 residues. This clone has a single count. Profiled with immunoSEQ multiplex PCR; TCRdb holds only in-frame clones, not every one. The sample records about 190,000 clones, around 87% being singletons. The gene calls are TRBV29-1 and TRBJ2-7, with D possibly being TRBD2 (7 bases). The origin of this receptor is a man aged 45 to 65 with acute or convalescent COVID-19. The material sequenced was peripheral blood. CDR3 residues: CSVEDLVGGGHYEQYF. The CDR3 region has the DNA TGCAGCGTTGAAGACCTTGTTGGGGGGGGACACTACGAGCAGTACTTC.